Only a few counts were recorded for the clone carrying this T cell receptor (beta chain). The antigen remains unidentified. The record originates from a study of blood T cells in healthy people across ages. Study-level results: Correlation between TCR beta diversity and naive T cell percentage was strong. Unknown CMV status may confound age-related changes in expanded clones. Researchers deemed the diversity estimates from one million T cells underestimates.

The second PCR ran about 6 to 11 cycles with a sample-barcoded 5' primer and J-beta primers. TCRdb itself ran the 5' RACE reads through MiXCR, one entry per CDR3 protein. The repertoire has roughly 800,000 distinct CDR3 sequences, around 25% of them found once; the top ten carry roughly 3.1%. These data also featured in a second study, about T cells of mothers and their children. That study adds: Maternal samples each gave over 9 million TCR beta CDR3 reads, and child samples about 3 million each.

The sequence derives from a boy aged 5-17 years in good health. The sequencing sample was made of blood.

The CDR3 sequence is CATIAGEDTQYF. The DNA for the CDR3 is TGTGCCACCATAGCTGGCGAGGATACGCAGTATTTT. The J gene is TRBJ2-3, the V gene TRBV2; D call uncertain. V was clipped by 10 bases and J by 6 bases, with 14 bases between them. Germline CDR1 reads SNHLY; CDR2 reads FYNNEI. The CDR3 runs 12 residues.